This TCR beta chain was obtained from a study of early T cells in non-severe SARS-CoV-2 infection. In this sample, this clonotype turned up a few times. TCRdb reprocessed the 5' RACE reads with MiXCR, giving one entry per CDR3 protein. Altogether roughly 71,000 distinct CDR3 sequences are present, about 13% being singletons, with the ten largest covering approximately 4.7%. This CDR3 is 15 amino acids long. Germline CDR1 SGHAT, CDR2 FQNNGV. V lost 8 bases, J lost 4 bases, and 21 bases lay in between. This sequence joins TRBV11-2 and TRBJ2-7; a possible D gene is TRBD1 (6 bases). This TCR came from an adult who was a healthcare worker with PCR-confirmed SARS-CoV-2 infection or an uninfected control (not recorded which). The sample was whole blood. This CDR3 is CASETSGDGRYEQYF. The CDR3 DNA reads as TGTGCCAGCGAGACTTCAGGGGATGGAAGGTACGAGCAGTACTTC.